Presented here are 11 T cell receptor beta chains from one specimen sequenced in a study of cytomegalovirus exposure and HLA in healthy donors. The primer mix had 60 Vbeta and 13 Jbeta primers. The assay was immunoSEQ multiplex PCR, and TCRdb's table has in-frame clones only and misses some. Of some 84,000 clones in the sample, about three quarters are singletons; the top ten hold 2.5%. The specimen was PBMCs. All receptors derive from a male donor in good health and CMV-seropositive.

This clone was seen more than once but under ten times. This chain connects TRBV18 to TRBJ2-1; the match to TRBD1 covers 7 bases. The CDR3 has 15 residues. V lost 3 bases to trimming and J lost 3 bases; unmatched junction nucleotides: 5. Germline V gene lookup returns CDR1 KGHSH and CDR2 LQKENI. The CDR3 bases are TGTGCCAGCTCACCGGGACAGACCAACTACAATGAGCAGTTCTTC. Protein product: CASSPGQTNYNEQFF.

J is TRBJ2-1 and V is TRBV11-1, with 9 bases matching TRBD2. Unmatched junction bases numbered 6, after V lost 4 bases and J lost 8 bases. Per germline, CDR1 SGHAT and CDR2 FQDESV (reference sequence). There are 14 residues in the CDR3. The CDR3 region has the DNA TGTGCCAGCAGCTGGGGACTAGCTGTCGATGAGCAGTTCTTC. Translated, it gives CASSWGLAVDEQFF.

The J gene is TRBJ2-1, the V gene TRBV19, with 12 bases fitting TRBD2. This CDR3 region has 14 residues. Germline CDR1 reads LNHDA; CDR2 reads SQIVND (reference sequence). V gave up 3 bases and J gave up 8 bases; unmatched junction bases: 2. CDR3 sequence (DNA): TGTGCCAGTAGTATGGGACTAGCGGGTTATGAGCAGTTCTTC. It translates to CASSMGLAGYEQFF.

As DNA, the CDR3 is TGTGCCAGCACGGGTGCGGGAGGGATTGAGACCCAGTACTTC. It specifies CASTGAGGIETQYF. V gene TRBV28 combines with J gene TRBJ2-5; 9 bases align to TRBD2. The CDR3 is made up of 14 amino acids. The germline CDR1 and CDR2 sequences are MDHEN and SYDVKM. J was trimmed by 5 bases and V by 7 bases; bases with no gene match: 8. Variable domain in full (rest from reference TRBV28 and TRBJ2-5): DVKVTQSSRYLVKRTGEKVFLECVQDMDHENMFWYRQDPGLGLRLIYFSYDVKMKEKGDIPEGYSVSREKKERFSLILESASTNQTSMYLCASTGAGGIETQYFGPGTRLLVL.

V and J are TRBV6-5 and TRBJ2-7; 10 bases line up with TRBD1. This CDR3 comprises 16 residues. V was pared by 0 bases and J by 7 bases, with 9 bases of the junction left unmatched. Per germline, CDR1 MNHEY and CDR2 SVGAGI. DNA for the CDR3: TGTGCCAGCAGTTACTCCCAGGGGACAGGGGATTTAGAGCAGTACTTC. Its protein is CASSYSQGTGDLEQYF.

The chain employs TRBV5-6 and TRBJ2-5; no clear D gene. The V gene lost 0 bases and the J gene lost 3 bases, with 6 bases spanning the gap. Germline values: CDR1 SGHDT, CDR2 YYEEEE. The CDR3 covers 13 residues. Written as DNA, the CDR3 is TGTGCCAGCAGCTTGGTTGCGGAAGAGACCCAGTACTTC. This sequence encodes CASSLVAEETQYF.

V and J are TRBV29-1 and TRBJ2-3; D gene unclear. Germline assignment: CDR1 SQVTM and CDR2 ANQGSEA. Trimming shortened V by 3 bases and J by 1 base, and 8 bases separated the two germline ends. The CDR3 runs 13 residues. CDR3 in DNA: TGCAGCGTTGATTCGGCGGGCACAGATACGCAGTATTTT. Translated: CSVDSAGTDTQYF.

V is TRBV2 and J is TRBJ1-2, with 7 bases lining up with TRBD1. This CDR3 spans 12 amino acids. From germline, CDR1 is SNHLY and CDR2 FYNNEI. Trimming at V came to 10 bases and at J to 0 bases, leaving 2 bases not matched to a gene. The CDR3 region has the DNA TGTGCCACAGGGGGATCTAACTATGGCTACACCTTC. Its protein is CATGGSNYGYTF. The variable domain in full, with the rest retrieved from reference TRBV2 and TRBJ1-2, is EPEVTQTPSHQVTQMGQEVILRCVPISNHLYFYWYRQILGQKVEFLVSFYNNEISEKSEIFDDQFSVERPDGSNFTLKIRSTKLEDSAMYFCATGGSNYGYTFGSGTRLTVV.

In its sample, this clone was seen a few times. J is TRBJ2-2 and V is TRBV2; 8 bases match TRBD1. Germline trimming cut 4 bases from V and 6 bases from J; bases unmatched to any gene: 7. The CDR3 loop spans 15 amino acids. The germline V gene encodes CDR1 SNHLY and CDR2 FYNNEI. The CDR3 is CASSGGQVAPGELFF. The CDR3 DNA is TGTGCCAGCAGTGGGGGACAGGTTGCCCCCGGGGAGCTGTTTTTT.

This chain links TRBV18 with TRBJ2-7, with D maybe TRBD1 (6 bases). This CDR3 spans 15 amino acids. The germline gives CDR1 KGHSH, CDR2 LQKENI. Trimming stripped 2 bases from V and 2 bases from J, with 13 bases between. CDR3 residues: CASSPEQGVTYEQYF. CDR3 nucleotide sequence: TGTGCCAGCTCACCAGAACAGGGTGTAACCTACGAGCAGTACTTC.

This clone appeared once. The chain recombines TRBV27 with TRBJ2-1; 7 nucleotides agree with TRBD1. The CDR3 contains 13 residues. The germline V gene has CDR1 MNHEY and CDR2 SMNVEV (reference sequence). J gave up 8 bases and V 6 bases, and 7 bases lay outside the gene matches. In DNA, the CDR3 is TGTGCCAGCAGCGTACAGGGGCTCTATGAGCAGTTCTTC. This codes for CASSVQGLYEQFF.